This section outlines one T cell receptor beta chain sequence together with its context. Its antigen is currently unknown. With a much larger clone just one base away, this may be a read error. Sample time point: longitudinal time-point 1 (baseline). In Maryland, USA, blood bank volunteers were the healthy controls. Unsorted libraries were prepared from 2 million PBMCs held at -80 C. 5'RACE generated cDNA with 10-nucleotide random UMIs. One entry per CDR3 protein results from TCRdb running MiXCR on the 5' RACE reads. Of 64,000 or so distinct CDR3 sequences listed, more than 8.5% are singletons. The data are from a study of neurological immune-mediated disorders. Overall study results and limits: In HTLV-1-associated myelopathy, TCR clonal expansion was greatest, and in multiple sclerosis it was least, below healthy controls.

V was clipped by 0 bases and J by 3 bases, with 18 bases between them. This CDR3 is built from 17 residues. This sequence joins TRBV5-7 and TRBJ2-5; TRBD2 might be the D (6 bases). TRBV5-7 is filed as an ORF, its function uncertain. The specimen was PBMCs. The clonotype originates from a man under 40 in good health. This CDR3 reads CASSLEPGTGGEETQYF. The CDR3 DNA is TGTGCCAGCAGCTTGGAGCCCGGCACCGGGGGAGAAGAGACCCAGTACTTC.